This T cell receptor beta chain was sequenced for a study of cytomegalovirus exposure and HLA in healthy donors. This clone has just a few counts. What it binds is not known. The protocol was immunoSEQ multiplex PCR, while the TCRdb copy is restricted to in-frame clones and leaves out a portion. The sample contains fewer than 250,000 clones, about 82% of which appear only once. CDR3 length: 15 residues. CDR1 and CDR2 (germline): WNHNN, SYGVQD (reference sequence). V was clipped by 0 bases and J by 4 bases; unmatched bases: 1. General study points: A list of approximately 150 TCR beta chains associated with cytomegalovirus was given.

Sequencing was performed on PBMCs. The TCR was taken from a woman younger than 30 in good health and CMV-seronegative. The rearrangement joins TRBV10-1 to TRBJ2-7; 12 bases map to TRBD2. DNA for the CDR3: TGCGCCAGCAGTGAGTCGACTAGCGGGGGTTACGAGCAGTACTTC. Translated, it gives CASSESTSGGYEQYF.